These 25 T cell receptor beta chains came from one sample sequenced in a study of identifying expanded T cells in peripheral blood. Produced via immunoSEQ multiplex PCR; TCRdb's table is partial and in-frame only. The sample contains more than 85,000 clones, approximately 88% of which appear only once. Sequencing used blood. The source is a person aged 18-69 years in good health.

This rearrangement joins TRBV27 to TRBJ2-3, with no clear D. The ends were cut back, 5 bases at V and 6 bases at J, with 9 bases in the middle. The CDR3 is 12 amino acids. Per the germline V gene, CDR1 is MNHEY and CDR2 is SMNVEV (reference sequence). CDR3 nucleotides: TGTGCCAGCAGTACCAACAGTGATACGCAGTATTTT. It yields the protein CASSTNSDTQYF.

This clone was recorded only once. The genes are TRBV28 and TRBJ2-7; D is possibly TRBD2 (6 bases). V lost 6 bases and J lost 2, with 11 bases in between. This CDR3 contains 13 residues. The germline V gene has CDR1 MDHEN and CDR2 SYDVKM. The CDR3 here is CASSRTTAYEQYF. CDR3 in DNA: TGTGCCAGCAGCCGGACTACCGCCTACGAGCAGTACTTC.

This chain connects TRBV5-5 to TRBJ2-2, with a weak D call TRBD1 (6 bases). Per the germline V gene, CDR1 is SGHKS and CDR2 is YYEKEE (reference sequence). The CDR3 sequence is 14 residues long. Trimming took 4 bases from V and 7 from J, leaving 14 bases between them. CDR3 protein: CASSILNRDGELFF. CDR3 coding DNA: TGTGCCAGCAGCATCCTCAACAGGGACGGGGAGCTGTTTTTT.

The chain has TRBV15 and TRBJ2-7; 13 bases match TRBD2. The CDR3 spans 19 residues. With 2 bases clipped from V and 2 bases from J, the junction kept 12 bases outside the gene matches. The germline V gene encodes CDR1 LNHNV and CDR2 YYDKDF (reference sequence). CDR3: CATSRPGTSGGVLTYEQYF. CDR3 in DNA: TGTGCCACCAGCAGACCAGGTACTAGCGGGGGGGTATTGACCTACGAGCAGTACTTC.

The chain carries TRBV30 and TRBJ1-2; D is undetermined. Trimming cost V 0 bases and J 6 bases, with 8 bases left between them. The CDR3 sequence is 12 residues long. Germline values: CDR1 GTSNPN, CDR2 SVGIG (reference sequence). The CDR3 region is CAWSVGLHGYTF. The CDR3 DNA follows: TGTGCCTGGAGTGTAGGGCTCCATGGCTACACCTTC.

This clone was counted between two and nine times. This chain uses TRBV6-1 with TRBJ1-4; D may be TRBD1 (5 bases). The V end lost 4 bases, the J end lost 8 bases, and 14 bases lay between the germline ends. This CDR3 is built from 14 residues. Looked up from germline, CDR1 is MNHNS and CDR2 is SASEGT. This chain's CDR3 is CASSVPWDGEKLFF. The CDR3 nucleotides read TGTGCCAGCAGTGTCCCTTGGGACGGGGAAAAACTGTTTTTT.

The chain is built from TRBV18 and TRBJ2-5; no firm D call. Germline assignment: CDR1 KGHSH and CDR2 LQKENI. V dropped 6 bases and J dropped 5 bases, with 16 bases sitting between them. The CDR3 is made up of 14 amino acids. The DNA for the CDR3 is TGTGCCAGCTCTCTGGCAGGCGGAGAGGAGACCCAGTACTTC. This sequence encodes CASSLAGGEETQYF.

This clone was seen only a few times. The chain links TRBV27 to TRBJ1-4; possibly TRBD1 for D (6 bases). The V end was cut by 8 bases, the J end by 2 bases, with 12 bases between. Germline lookup yields CDR1 MNHEY and CDR2 SMNVEV (reference sequence). CDR3 size: 14 residues. CDR3 sequence (DNA): TGTGCCAGCGGGGGGCAGGGTACTAATGAAAAACTGTTTTTT. Residues: CASGGQGTNEKLFF. The complete variable domain, with remaining parts taken from reference TRBV27 and TRBJ1-4, reads EAQVTQNPRYLITVTGKKLTVTCSQNMNHEYMSWYRQDPGLGLRQIYYSMNVEVTDKGDVPEGYKVSRKEKRNFPLILESPSPNQTSLYFCASGGQGTNEKLFFGSGTQLSVL.

J is TRBJ1-5 and V is TRBV5-6; 8 bases map to TRBD1. The CDR3 runs to 16 residues. V dropped 2 bases and J dropped 3; count of bases not matched to a gene: 7. Per germline, CDR1 SGHDT and CDR2 YYEEEE. The CDR3 region has the DNA TGTGCCAGCAGCTTTCAGACAGGGGCAAACAATCAGCCCCAGCATTTT. Its protein product is CASSFQTGANNQPQHF.

V usage is TRBV14 and J usage is TRBJ2-7, with D perhaps matching TRBD1 or TRBD2 (5 bases each). Germline loops: CDR1 SGHDN, CDR2 FVKESK. Trimming shortened V by 1 base and J by 5 bases, and 18 bases separated the two germline ends. The CDR3 has 16 amino acids. Here the CDR3 DNA reads TGTGCCAGCAGCCAAGGTTGGGACGCCGGACGGGACGAGCAGTACTTC. It is translated as CASSQGWDAGRDEQYF. The full variable domain, in which reference TRBV14 and TRBJ2-7 provide the parts outside the CDR3, is EAGVTQFPSHSVIEKGQTVTLRCDPISGHDNLYWYRRVMGKEIKFLLHFVKESKQDESGMPNNRFLAERTGGTYSTLKVQPAELEDSGVYFCASSQGWDAGRDEQYFGPGTRLTVT.

V and J are TRBV5-6 and TRBJ1-4; D is unclear. There are 12 residues in the CDR3. Germline assignment: CDR1 SGHDT and CDR2 YYEEEE. The V gene lost 3 bases and the J gene lost 7 bases, with 7 bases spanning the gap. CDR3 in DNA: TGTGCCAGCAGCTGGAGTCGTGAAAAACTGTTTTTT. It translates to CASSWSREKLFF.

This chain uses TRBV9 with TRBJ1-1; D gene uncertain. There are 13 residues in the CDR3. CDR1 is SGDLS, CDR2 YYNGEE, per germline. V lost 0 bases and J lost 1, with 4 bases in between. CDR3 coding DNA: TGTGCCAGCAGCGTAGCAGGGAACACTGAAGCTTTCTTT. Residues: CASSVAGNTEAFF.

The chain joins TRBV7-7 to TRBJ2-2, with 7 bases aligning to TRBD2. Germline V CDR1 and CDR2: SSHAT, FNYEAQ (reference sequence). The CDR3 runs to 11 residues. The CDR3 DNA is TGTCGCGGGGAGGGGACCGGGGAGCTGTTTTTT. Translated: CRGEGTGELFF.

The genes are TRBV6-5 and TRBJ2-7; D may be TRBD2 (7 bases). Trimming pared 0 bases from V and 7 bases from J, leaving 13 bases between. This CDR3 is 14 amino acids long. CDR1 MNHEY and CDR2 SVGAGI come from the germline V gene. CDR3: CASSYSRGGREQYF. CDR3 nucleotides: TGTGCCAGCAGTTACTCCCGCGGGGGCAGGGAGCAGTACTTC.

This chain links TRBV28 with TRBJ2-3; TRBD2 aligns across 11 bases. The ends lost 4 bases at V and 5 bases at J; junction bases unmatched: 2. The CDR3 loop spans 14 amino acids. CDR1 MDHEN and CDR2 SYDVKM come from the germline V gene. In nucleotides, the CDR3 is TGTGCCAGCAGTTGGACTAGCGGGTTAGATACGCAGTATTTT. Protein sequence: CASSWTSGLDTQYF.

The chain uses TRBV5-8 and TRBJ2-5; the match to TRBD2 covers 11 bases. The trim removed 4 bases at V and 5 bases at J, leaving 13 bases unmatched. Per germline, CDR1 SGHTS and CDR2 YDEGEE. This CDR3 region has 17 residues. The CDR3 protein is CASSLGTSGSQWETQYF. As DNA, the CDR3 is TGTGCCAGCAGCCTCGGAACTAGCGGGAGCCAGTGGGAGACCCAGTACTTC.

This rearrangement joins TRBV6-5 to TRBJ2-7; weak D call: TRBD1 (6 bases). The CDR3 is made up of 15 amino acids. Trimming shortened V by 0 bases and J by 3 bases, and 12 bases separated the two germline ends. The germline V gene encodes CDR1 MNHEY and CDR2 SVGAGI. In nucleotides, the CDR3 is TGTGCCAGCAGTTACTCGGGGCAGGGGATCTACGAGCAGTACTTC. Encoded protein: CASSYSGQGIYEQYF.

The chain uses TRBV5-1 and TRBJ2-1; 9 bases align to TRBD2. The trim removed 3 bases at V and 4 bases at J, leaving 8 bases unmatched. Germline-derived CDR1 and CDR2 are SGHRS and YFSETQ. This CDR3 has 16 residues. Here the CDR3 reads CASSWLPTSGYNEQFF. Written as DNA, the CDR3 is TGCGCCAGCAGCTGGTTGCCGACTAGCGGATACAATGAGCAGTTCTTC.

The genes are TRBV11-2 and TRBJ1-5; D perhaps matches TRBD1 (6 bases). Per germline, CDR1 SGHAT and CDR2 FQNNGV. The CDR3 is made up of 15 amino acids. V lost 6 bases, J lost 1 base, and 13 bases lay in between. The CDR3 DNA reads as TGTGCCAGCAGATCCGACAGGTTCAGCAATCAGCCCCAGCATTTT. Protein: CASRSDRFSNQPQHF.

V usage is TRBV2 and J usage is TRBJ2-1; 9 bases align to TRBD2. Germline CDR1 and CDR2: SNHLY and FYNNEI. After removal of 6 bases from V and 9 bases from J, the junction contained 12 bases not matched to a gene. This CDR3 is 15 amino acids long. The chain's CDR3 is CASRKETSGEVEQFF. In DNA, the CDR3 is TGTGCCAGCAGAAAAGAGACTAGCGGTGAAGTTGAGCAGTTCTTC.

The rearrangement links TRBV28 to TRBJ2-7; no definite D call. The CDR3 totals 14 residues. Trimming removed 5 bases at V and 0 bases at J, with 11 bases between. The V gene's germline CDR1 is MDHEN and CDR2 SYDVKM. CDR3 in amino acids: CASSTPSPSYEQYF. The CDR3 coding sequence is TGTGCCAGCAGTACCCCCAGTCCCTCCTACGAGCAGTACTTC. Combining the CDR3 with reference TRBV28 and TRBJ2-7 gives the whole variable domain DVKVTQSSRYLVKRTGEKVFLECVQDMDHENMFWYRQDPGLGLRLIYFSYDVKMKEKGDIPEGYSVSREKKERFSLILESASTNQTSMYLCASSTPSPSYEQYFGPGTRLTVT.

The V and J genes are TRBV19 and TRBJ2-3, with 12 bases matching TRBD2. Unmatched junction bases numbered 5, after V lost 6 bases and J lost 1 base. This CDR3 contains 16 residues. Germline assignment: CDR1 LNHDA and CDR2 SQIVND (reference sequence). The CDR3 nucleotides are TGTGCCAGTAGGGCCCGGACTAGCGGGGGCACAGATACGCAGTATTTT. It yields the protein CASRARTSGGTDTQYF.

CDR3 in DNA: TGTGCCAGCAGTGATCCTTCGAGTAGTGTGGATACGCAGTATTTT. As protein: CASSDPSSSVDTQYF. The chain employs TRBV6-1 and TRBJ2-3; D remains unclear. V was trimmed by 3 bases and J by 6 bases, leaving 16 bases between them. Germline loops: CDR1 MNHNS, CDR2 SASEGT. The CDR3 runs to 15 residues.

The chain recombines TRBV6-1 with TRBJ1-2; D is undetermined. The CDR3 is 12 residues long. The germline CDR1 and CDR2 sequences are MNHNS and SASEGT. V was shortened by 6 bases and J by 3 bases, with 8 bases between the two germline ends. CDR3 in amino acids: CASRGDHYGYTF. The CDR3 DNA is TGTGCCAGCAGAGGAGACCACTATGGCTACACCTTC.

The chain links TRBV11-3 to TRBJ2-2; TRBD1 is a possible D gene (5 bases). Germline V gene sequence: CDR1 SGHNT, CDR2 YENEEA. CDR3 length equals 14 residues. Trimming removed 3 bases from V and 8 bases from J, with 13 bases in between. Here the CDR3 reads CASSFQGSRGELFF. The DNA of the CDR3 is TGTGCCAGCAGCTTCCAGGGCTCAAGGGGGGAGCTGTTTTTT.